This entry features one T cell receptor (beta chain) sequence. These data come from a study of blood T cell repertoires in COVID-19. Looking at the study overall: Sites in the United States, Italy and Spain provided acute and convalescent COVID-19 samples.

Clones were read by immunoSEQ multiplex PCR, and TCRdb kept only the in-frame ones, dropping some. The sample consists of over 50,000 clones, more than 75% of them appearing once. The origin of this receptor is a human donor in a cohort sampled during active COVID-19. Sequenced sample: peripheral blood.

CDR3 loop: CASSVQRGGVYEQFF. For the CDR3, the DNA is TGTGCCAGCAGCGTTCAGCGGGGGGGCGTTTATGAGCAGTTCTTC. This sequence joins TRBV9 and TRBJ2-1, with 10 bases aligning to TRBD2. The CDR3 consists of 15 residues. The V segment lost 2 bases and the J segment 8 bases; nucleotides outside the gene matches: 7. Per the germline V gene, CDR1 is SGDLS and CDR2 is YYNGEE.